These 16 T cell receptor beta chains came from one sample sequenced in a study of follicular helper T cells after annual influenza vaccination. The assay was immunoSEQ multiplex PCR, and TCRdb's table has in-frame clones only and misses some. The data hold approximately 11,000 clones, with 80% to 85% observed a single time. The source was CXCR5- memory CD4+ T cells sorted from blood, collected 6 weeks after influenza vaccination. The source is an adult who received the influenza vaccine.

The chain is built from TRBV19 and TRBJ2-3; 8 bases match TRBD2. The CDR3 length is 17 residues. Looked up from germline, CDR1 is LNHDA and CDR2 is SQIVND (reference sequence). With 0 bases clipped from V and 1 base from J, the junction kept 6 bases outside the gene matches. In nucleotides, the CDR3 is TGTGCCAGTAGTATAGATTCGGGGGGGCCGGGCACAGATACGCAGTATTTT. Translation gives CASSIDSGGPGTDTQYF.

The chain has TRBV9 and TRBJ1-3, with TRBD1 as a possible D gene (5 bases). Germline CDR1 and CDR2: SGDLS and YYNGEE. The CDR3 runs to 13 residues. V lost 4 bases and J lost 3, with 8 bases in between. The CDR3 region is CASSPDIGNTIYF. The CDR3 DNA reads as TGTGCCAGCAGCCCGGACATTGGAAACACCATATATTTT.

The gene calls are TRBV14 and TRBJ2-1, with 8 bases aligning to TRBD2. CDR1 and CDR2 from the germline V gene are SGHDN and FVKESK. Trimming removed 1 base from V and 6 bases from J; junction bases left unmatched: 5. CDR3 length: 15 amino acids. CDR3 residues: CASSQAGGPINEQFF. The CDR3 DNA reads TGTGCCAGCAGCCAAGCGGGGGGGCCTATCAATGAGCAGTTCTTC. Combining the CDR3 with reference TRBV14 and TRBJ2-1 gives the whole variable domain EAGVTQFPSHSVIEKGQTVTLRCDPISGHDNLYWYRRVMGKEIKFLLHFVKESKQDESGMPNNRFLAERTGGTYSTLKVQPAELEDSGVYFCASSQAGGPINEQFFGPGTRLTVL.

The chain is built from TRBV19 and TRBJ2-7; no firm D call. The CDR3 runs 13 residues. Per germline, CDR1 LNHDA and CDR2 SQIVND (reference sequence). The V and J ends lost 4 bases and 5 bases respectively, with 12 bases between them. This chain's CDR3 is CASSNIEYHEQYF. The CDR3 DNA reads TGTGCCAGTAGTAACATCGAGTATCACGAGCAGTACTTC.

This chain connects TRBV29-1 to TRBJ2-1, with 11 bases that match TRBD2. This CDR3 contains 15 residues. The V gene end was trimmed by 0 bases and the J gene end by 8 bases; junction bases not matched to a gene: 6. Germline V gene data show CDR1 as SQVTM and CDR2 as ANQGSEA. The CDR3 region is CSVEDLLAGVDEQFF. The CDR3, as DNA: TGCAGCGTTGAAGATCTACTAGCGGGAGTCGATGAGCAGTTCTTC.

CDR3 region: CASSSGEGASEQFF. In DNA, the CDR3 is TGTGCCAGCAGTTCCGGGGAGGGGGCTAGTGAGCAGTTCTTC. This sequence joins TRBV27 and TRBJ2-1; D may be TRBD1 or TRBD2 (7 bases each). The CDR3 contains 14 residues. The germline gives CDR1 MNHEY, CDR2 SMNVEV (reference sequence). The V end was cut by 4 bases, the J end by 9 bases, with 16 bases between.

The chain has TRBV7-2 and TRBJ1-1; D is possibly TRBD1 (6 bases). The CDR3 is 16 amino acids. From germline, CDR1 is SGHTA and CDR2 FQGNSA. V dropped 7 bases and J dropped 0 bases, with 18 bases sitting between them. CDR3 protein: CASTRGRAGLNTEAFF. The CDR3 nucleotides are TGTGCCAGCACTAGGGGGAGGGCGGGACTGAACACTGAAGCTTTCTTT.

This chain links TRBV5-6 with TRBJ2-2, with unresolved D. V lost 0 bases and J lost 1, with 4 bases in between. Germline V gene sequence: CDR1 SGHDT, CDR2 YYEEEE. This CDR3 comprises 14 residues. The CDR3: CASSLGMNTGELFF. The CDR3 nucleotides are TGTGCCAGCAGCTTGGGGATGAACACCGGGGAGCTGTTTTTT.

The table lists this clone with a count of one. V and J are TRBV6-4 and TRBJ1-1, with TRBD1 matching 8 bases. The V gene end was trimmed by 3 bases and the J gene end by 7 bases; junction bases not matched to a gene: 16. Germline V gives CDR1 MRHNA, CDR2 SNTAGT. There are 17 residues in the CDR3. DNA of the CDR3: TGTGCCAGCAGTGATAAGGGACTACAGGGGGGATCTGATGAAGCTTTCTTT. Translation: CASSDKGLQGGSDEAFF.

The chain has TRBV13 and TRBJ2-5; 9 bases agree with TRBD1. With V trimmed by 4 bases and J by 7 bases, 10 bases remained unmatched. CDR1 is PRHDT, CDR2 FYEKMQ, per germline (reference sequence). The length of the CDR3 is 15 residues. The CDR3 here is CASSWRGQGTGTQYF. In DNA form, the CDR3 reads TGTGCCAGCAGCTGGAGGGGACAGGGAACTGGGACCCAGTACTTC.

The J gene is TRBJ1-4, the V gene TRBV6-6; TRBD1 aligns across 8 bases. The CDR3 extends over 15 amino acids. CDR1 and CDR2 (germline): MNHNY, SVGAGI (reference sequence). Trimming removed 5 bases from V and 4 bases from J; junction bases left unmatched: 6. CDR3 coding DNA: TGTGCCAGCAGTCGGACAGGGTCAAGTAATGAAAAACTGTTTTTT. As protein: CASSRTGSSNEKLFF.

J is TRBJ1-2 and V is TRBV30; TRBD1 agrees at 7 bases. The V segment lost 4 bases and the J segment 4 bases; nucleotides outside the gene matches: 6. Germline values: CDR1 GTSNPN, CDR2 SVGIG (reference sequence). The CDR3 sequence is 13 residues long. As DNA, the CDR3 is TGTGCCTGGACTCCGACAGGGATCTATGGCTACACCTTC. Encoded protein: CAWTPTGIYGYTF.

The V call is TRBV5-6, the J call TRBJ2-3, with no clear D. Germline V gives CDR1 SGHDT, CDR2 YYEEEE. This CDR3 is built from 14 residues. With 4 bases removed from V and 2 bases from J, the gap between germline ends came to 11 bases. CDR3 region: CASSGFQHTDTQYF. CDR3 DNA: TGTGCCAGCAGCGGCTTTCAGCACACAGATACGCAGTATTTT.

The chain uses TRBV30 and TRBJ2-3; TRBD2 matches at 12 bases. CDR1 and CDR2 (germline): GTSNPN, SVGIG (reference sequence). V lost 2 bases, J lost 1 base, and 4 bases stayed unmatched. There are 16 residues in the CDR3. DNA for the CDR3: TGTGCCTGGAGTCTAGCGGGGGGGCCTGGCACAGATACGCAGTATTTT. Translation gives CAWSLAGGPGTDTQYF.

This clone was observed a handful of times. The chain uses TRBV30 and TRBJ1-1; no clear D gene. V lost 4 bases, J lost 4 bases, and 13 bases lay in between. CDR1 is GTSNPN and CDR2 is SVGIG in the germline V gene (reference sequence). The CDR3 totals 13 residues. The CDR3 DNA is TGTGCCTGGATCCGGGTTCCGAGCACTGAAGCTTTCTTT. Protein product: CAWIRVPSTEAFF.

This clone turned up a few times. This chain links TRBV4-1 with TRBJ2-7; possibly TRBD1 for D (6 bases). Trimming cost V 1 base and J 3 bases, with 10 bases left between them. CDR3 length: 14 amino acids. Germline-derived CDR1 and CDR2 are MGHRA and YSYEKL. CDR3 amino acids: CASSQAGQSYEQYF. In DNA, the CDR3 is TGCGCCAGCAGCCAAGCCGGACAGAGCTACGAGCAGTACTTC.